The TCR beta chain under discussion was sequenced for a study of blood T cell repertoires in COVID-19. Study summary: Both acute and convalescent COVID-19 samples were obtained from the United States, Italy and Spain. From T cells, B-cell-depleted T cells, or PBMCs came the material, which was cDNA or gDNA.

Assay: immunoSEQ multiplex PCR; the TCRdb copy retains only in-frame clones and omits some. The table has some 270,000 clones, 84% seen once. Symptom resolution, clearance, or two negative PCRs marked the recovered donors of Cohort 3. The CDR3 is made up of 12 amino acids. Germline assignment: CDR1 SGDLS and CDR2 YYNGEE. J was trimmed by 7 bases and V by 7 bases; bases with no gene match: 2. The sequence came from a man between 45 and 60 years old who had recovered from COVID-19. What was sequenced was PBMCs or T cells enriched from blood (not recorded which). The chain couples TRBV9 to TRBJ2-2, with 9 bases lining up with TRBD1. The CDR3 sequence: CASGTGIGELFF. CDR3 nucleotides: TGTGCCAGCGGGACAGGGATCGGGGAGCTGTTTTTT.